This is a list of T cell receptor beta chains from one sample in a study of neurological immune-mediated disorders. TCRdb fed the 5' RACE reads into MiXCR, producing one record per CDR3 protein. The top ten hold 25% to 30% of the sample, which has some 30,000 distinct CDR3 sequences, around 21% seen once. Sequencing used CD4+ T cells from blood. The receptors come from a man aged 50 to 59 with HTLV-1-associated myelopathy (HAM/TSP). Both conserved end residues are part of each CDR3. The D gene is left open where the match is weak. The size field is filled for only some rows; it gives once, few, many or a size class.

abundance	v_gene	d_gene	j_gene	CDR3nt	CDR3aa
many	TRBV6-1	TRBD1	TRBJ1-3	TGTGCCAGCAGTGTGGCAGGGGGCGCACGGTCTGGAAACACCATATATTTT	CASSVAGGARSGNTIYF
many	TRBV5-1	-	TRBJ1-2	TGCGCCAGCAGCTTGGATCCAGGGCTGGGTGGCTACACCTTC	CASSLDPGLGGYTF
many	TRBV20-1	-	TRBJ2-7	TGCAGCCCGGCCCCGGACAGCTCCTACGAGCAGTACTTC	CSPAPDSSYEQYF
once	TRBV5-1	-	TRBJ2-1	TGCGCCAGCAGCTTGGTGGAGGGAAGGGCGGGTGAGCAGTTCTTC	CASSLVEGRAGEQFF
many	TRBV15	TRBD1	TRBJ2-6	TGTGCCACCAGCGGGACAGGTTATTCTGGGGCCAACGTCCTGACTTTC	CATSGTGYSGANVLTF
-	TRBV4-1	-	TRBJ1-4	TGCGCCAGCAGCCAATTTAGTCAATTTGATGAAAAACTGTTTTTT	CASSQFSQFDEKLFF
many	TRBV6-1	-	TRBJ1-1	TGTGCCAGCAGTTGGGGACAGAACACTGAAGCTTTCTTT	CASSWGQNTEAFF
many	TRBV20-1	-	TRBJ1-5	TGCAGTGCTAGCCGATCAGGACAGAATAGCAATCAGCCCCAGCATTTT	CSASRSGQNSNQPQHF
many	TRBV9	-	TRBJ2-4	TGTGCCAGCAGTTACACGGAGGGGCGAGCTAACATTCAGTACTTC	CASSYTEGRANIQYF
many	TRBV11-2	TRBD1	TRBJ2-7	TGTGCCAGCAGCCGGAGCGGACAGGGCTACGAGCAGTACTTC	CASSRSGQGYEQYF
-	TRBV27	-	TRBJ2-2	TGTGTCAGCAGGCAGAGGGGGATGAACACCGGGGAGCTGTTTTTT	CVSRQRGMNTGELFF
many	TRBV5-8	-	TRBJ1-2	TGTGCCAGCAGCTTGAGGACAGCAGGAGTAAACTATGGCTACACCTTC	CASSLRTAGVNYGYTF
-	TRBV12-3/TRBV12-4	-	TRBJ2-1	TGTGCCAGCAGTTTGGACCCCTCGTACAATGAGCAGTTCTTC	CASSLDPSYNEQFF
many	TRBV28	-	TRBJ2-7	TGTGCCAGCACCACCCCCGGGACCTCCTACGAGCAGTACTTC	CASTTPGTSYEQYF
many	TRBV7-3	TRBD2	TRBJ2-1	TGTGCCAGCAGCCGGCGCGGGGGTGATGAGCAGTTCTTC	CASSRRGGDEQFF
few	TRBV7-9	TRBD2	TRBJ2-1	TGTGCCAGCAGCTTAGAGGCTAGCGGGAGGGCCCCGGTGCGGTTCTTC	CASSLEASGRAPVRFF
many	TRBV20-1	-	TRBJ1-5	TGCAGTGCTAGGCCCCCAGTTAGCAATCAGCCCCAGCATTTT	CSARPPVSNQPQHF
many	TRBV7-9	-	TRBJ2-1	TGTGCCAGCAGCGGAGGTGGAAGCTCCTACAATGAGCAGTTCTTC	CASSGGGSSYNEQFF
-	TRBV27	-	TRBJ2-3	TGTGCCAGCAGTTTCGCAGGGTGGGATACGCAGTATTTT	CASSFAGWDTQYF
many	TRBV7-9	TRBD1	TRBJ2-1	TGTGCCAGCAGCTCCCCAGGGGGCGCTAACAGCAATGAGCAGTTCTTC	CASSSPGGANSNEQFF
many	TRBV29-1	TRBD1	TRBJ1-1	TGCAGCGTCACAGGGGGCGCGGGTATCCGTGAAGCTTTCTTT	CSVTGGAGIREAFF
-	TRBV20-1	TRBD2	TRBJ2-1	TGCAGTGCTAACGGACTAGCGGGGGGGCGGTCCTACAATGAGCAGTTCTTC	CSANGLAGGRSYNEQFF
-	TRBV10-3	-	TRBJ2-1	TGTGCCATCAGTACCTTGGGAGAGGATGAGCAGTTCTTC	CAISTLGEDEQFF
many	TRBV4-2	-	TRBJ2-3	TGTGCCAGCAGCCAAGGGGGTGAAGTAGGGGGGACAGATACGCAGTATTTT	CASSQGGEVGGTDTQYF
many	TRBV29-1	-	TRBJ1-1	TGCAGCGTCGATTGGGGGAAGGGGAACACTGAAGCTTTCTTT	CSVDWGKGNTEAFF
few	TRBV10-3	-	TRBJ2-7	TGTGCCATCAAGGGGCAGGGTGGGTCCTACGAGCAGTACTTC	CAIKGQGGSYEQYF
many	TRBV25-1	TRBD1	TRBJ1-3	TGTGCCAGCAGTGAACCTAGGGACAGGTCTGGAAACACCATATATTTT	CASSEPRDRSGNTIYF
many	TRBV10-3	TRBD2	TRBJ2-1	TGTGCCATCAGTGGGGGGGGGGAAAGTGAGCAGTTCTTC	CAISGGGESEQFF
many	TRBV5-1	TRBD1	TRBJ1-2	TGCGCCAGCACCTCGGACAGGGTTCGTAGCTATGGCTACACCTTC	CASTSDRVRSYGYTF
-	TRBV20-1	-	TRBJ2-6	TGCAGTGCTAGTGGCTCTGGGGCCAACGTCCTGACTTTC	CSASGSGANVLTF
-	TRBV5-1	TRBD2	TRBJ2-3	TGCGCCAGCAGCCACACGCCTCTAGCGGGGAACCTGGATACGCAGTATTTT	CASSHTPLAGNLDTQYF
-	TRBV29-1	-	TRBJ1-1	TGCAGCGTTGATCCCATCGACAGCCCGAACACTGAAGCTTTCTTT	CSVDPIDSPNTEAFF
many	TRBV7-2	-	TRBJ1-5	TGTGCCAGCAGCCCGAGGGCCAGGGACTTAGGGGGTCAGCCCCAGCATTTT	CASSPRARDLGGQPQHF
many	TRBV18	TRBD1	TRBJ1-5	TGTGCCAGCTCAGCCGGGACAGGGGGCAATCAGCCCCAGCATTTT	CASSAGTGGNQPQHF
many	TRBV27	-	TRBJ2-5	TGTGCCAGCAGTTTAAGGGGCAGGGGGGTTTGGGAGACCCAGTACTTC	CASSLRGRGVWETQYF
many	TRBV4-1	TRBD1	TRBJ1-2	TGCGCCAGCAGCCACCTGGACAGGGAGGTGGGCGGCTACACCTTC	CASSHLDREVGGYTF
many	TRBV12-3/TRBV12-4	-	TRBJ2-7	TGTGCCAGCAGTTTATACCGATCCTACGAGCAGTACTTC	CASSLYRSYEQYF
many	TRBV6-6	-	TRBJ2-7	TGTGCCAGCAGTTACTCGGTGGACCACGAGCAGTACTTC	CASSYSVDHEQYF
many	TRBV6-5	TRBD1	TRBJ1-1	TGTGCCATCCTGAGGGCAACGGGACAGGGAATGTCTGAAGCTTTCTTT	CAILRATGQGMSEAFF
many	TRBV6-6	TRBD1	TRBJ1-2	TGTGCCAGTCAGGGGGGAGCTAACTATGGCTACACCTTC	CASQGGANYGYTF